Included here is one T cell receptor (beta chain) sequence, with context. Antigen unknown. The record originates from a study of cytomegalovirus exposure and HLA in healthy donors. Findings and caveats of the study: High sensitivity and specificity were reportedly achieved when the classifier diagnosed cytomegalovirus status.

The PCR had 60 Vbeta and 13 Jbeta primers. Sequencing was performed with immunoSEQ multiplex PCR; in TCRdb, only in-frame clones are kept and a portion is missing. The table shows roughly 120,000 clones, with roughly 77% occurring only once. V dropped 5 bases and J dropped 6; count of bases not matched to a gene: 7. This CDR3 region has 16 residues. CDR1 and CDR2 (germline): SEHNR, FQNEAQ (reference sequence). This chain joins TRBV7-9 and TRBJ2-3, with 14 bases identical to TRBD2. The receptor was derived from a woman in her twenties or thirties in good health and CMV-seronegative. Material for sequencing was PBMCs. The CDR3 sequence is CASSPRLAGGLDTQYF. The CDR3 DNA reads TGTGCCAGCAGCCCCAGACTAGCGGGGGGGCTTGATACGCAGTATTTT.